This TCR beta chain originates from a study of cytomegalovirus exposure and HLA in healthy donors. Regarding the study as a whole: In an earlier analysis, most TCR beta V segments were productive about 87% or about 30% of the time. In a later analysis, HLA-associated beta chains showed higher expansion and lower generation probabilities than comparable chains.

The V end was cut by 0 bases, the J end by 4 bases, with 11 bases between. Germline V lookup: CDR1 SGHRS, CDR2 YFSETQ. The CDR3 extends over 15 amino acids. Vbeta (60) and Jbeta (13) primers were used in the PCR. Some clones are missing from TCRdb's copy, which holds only in-frame ones; the method was immunoSEQ multiplex PCR. Seen here are some 140,000 clones, 70% to 80% observed once, and the top ten hold 2% to 2.5%. About this clone itself: The target antigen is unknown.

V gene TRBV5-1 combines with J gene TRBJ1-3; no reliable D call. This TCR was sampled from a man aged 25-45 years in good health and CMV-seronegative. The sequenced sample consisted of PBMCs. The CDR3 DNA reads as TGCGCCAGCAGCTTGGCCGAACACGTCGGAAACACCATATATTTT. It translates to CASSLAEHVGNTIYF. Full variable domain (missing parts from reference TRBV5-1 and TRBJ1-3): KAGVTQTPRYLIKTRGQQVTLSCSPISGHRSVSWYQQTPGQGLQFLFEYFSETQRNKGNFPGRFSGRQFSNSRSEMNVSTLELGDSALYLCASSLAEHVGNTIYFGEGSWLTVV.